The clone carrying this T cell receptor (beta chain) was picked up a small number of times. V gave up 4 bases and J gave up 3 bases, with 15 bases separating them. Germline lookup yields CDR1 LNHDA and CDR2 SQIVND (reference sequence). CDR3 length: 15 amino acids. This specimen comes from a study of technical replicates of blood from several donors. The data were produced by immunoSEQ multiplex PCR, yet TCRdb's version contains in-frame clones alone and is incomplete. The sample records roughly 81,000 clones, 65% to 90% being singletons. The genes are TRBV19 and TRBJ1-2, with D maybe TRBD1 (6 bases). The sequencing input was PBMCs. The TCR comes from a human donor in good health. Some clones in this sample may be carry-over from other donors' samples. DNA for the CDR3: TGTGCCAGTAGTACTTCCGGGACATCCGACTATGGCTACACCTTC. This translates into CASSTSGTSDYGYTF.